Listed below are T cell receptor beta chains from one sample, sequenced in a study of blood T cell repertoires in COVID-19. Generated by immunoSEQ multiplex PCR, the TCRdb table keeps only in-frame clones and is missing some. Found here are approximately 70,000 clones, about 85% of them singletons; the top ten hold about 3%. Sequencing was done on a sample of peripheral blood. The receptors shown here come from a woman between 45 and 65 years old with COVID-19, enrolled during active disease. The CDR3 runs from the conserved cysteine through the conserved F or W. D genes are given only for firm matches. Clone size is not always given. Where it is, it says once, few, many or a class for expanded clones.

-	TRBD1	TRBV4-1	TRBJ2-7	CASSLLDRGSYEQYF	TGCGCCAGCAGCCTTTTGGACAGGGGGTCCTACGAGCAGTACTTC
-	TRBD2	TRBV24-1	TRBJ2-1	CATGLAGVNEQFF	TGTGCCACCGGTCTAGCGGGAGTCAATGAGCAGTTCTTC
-	-	TRBV21-1	TRBJ2-7	CASSKLDPGQTCREQYF	TGTGCCAGCAGCAAATTGGATCCGGGACAGACGTGCCGGGAGCAGTACTTC
-	-	TRBV29-1	TRBJ2-3	CSVARGTDTQYF	TGCAGCGTTGCCAGGGGCACAGATACGCAGTATTTT
once	-	TRBV28	TRBJ1-6	CASSFFASSPLHF	TGTGCCAGCAGTTTTTTCGCGAGTTCACCCCTCCACTTT
-	TRBD2	TRBV18	TRBJ2-1	CASSPGLAGDNEQFF	TGTGCCAGCTCACCCGGACTAGCGGGAGACAATGAGCAGTTCTTC
-	-	TRBV4-3	TRBJ2-3	CASSQESFYTDTQYF	TGCGCCAGCAGCCAAGAAAGTTTCTACACAGATACGCAGTATTTT
-	TRBD1	TRBV7-9	TRBJ1-4	CASSLTPAGGGEKLFF	TGTGCCAGCAGCCTAACCCCGGCAGGGGGAGGTGAAAAACTGTTTTTT
-	TRBD1	TRBV7-2	TRBJ2-7	CASSLKSTGGHEQYF	TGTGCCAGCAGCTTAAAATCTACAGGGGGGCACGAGCAGTACTTC
once	-	TRBV7-9	TRBJ1-1	CASSLNLGGSTEAFF	TGTGCCAGCAGCTTAAATCTCGGAGGAAGCACTGAAGCTTTCTTT
-	TRBD1	TRBV18	TRBJ2-7	CASSRAGTGAYEQYF	TGTGCCAGCTCACGCGCCGGGACAGGGGCCTACGAGCAGTACTTC
-	TRBD1	TRBV3-1/TRBV3-2	TRBJ2-5	CASSQQTGPKETQYF	TGTGCCAGCAGCCAGCAGACAGGGCCAAAAGAGACCCAGTACTTC
-	TRBD1	TRBV30	TRBJ1-2	CAWSSDRGPYGYTF	TGTGCCTGGAGTTCGGACAGGGGGCCCTATGGCTACACCTTC
-	-	TRBV20-1	TRBJ1-1	CSAEVGPQAFF	TGCAGTGCCGAGGTGGGGCCTCAGGCTTTCTTT
few	-	TRBV4-1	TRBJ1-1	CASRGPLVNTEAFF	TGCGCCAGCCGGGGTCCCCTAGTGAACACTGAAGCTTTCTTT
-	TRBD1	TRBV10-3	TRBJ1-1	CAISGQATEAFF	TGTGCCATCAGCGGACAGGCCACTGAAGCTTTCTTT
-	-	TRBV7-2	TRBJ2-4	CASSPELTLAKNIQYF	TGTGCCAGCAGCCCTGAGCTGACACTAGCCAAAAACATTCAGTACTTC
few	-	TRBV5-1	TRBJ1-1	CASGRGSMNTEAFF	TGCGCCAGTGGCAGGGGTTCCATGAACACTGAAGCTTTCTTT
-	-	TRBV11-2	TRBJ2-2	CASSLSGLTGELFF	TGTGCCAGCAGCTTATCCGGACTAACCGGGGAGCTGTTTTTT
-	-	TRBV4-1	TRBJ2-3	CASSQGGIGVSTDTQYF	TGCGCCAGCAGCCAGGGCGGTATAGGGGTAAGCACAGATACGCAGTATTTT
-	-	TRBV7-9	TRBJ1-2	CASSLRIVDSPSTF	TGTGCCAGCAGCTTACGGATCGTTGACAGCCCGTCCACCTTC
-	TRBD2	TRBV30	TRBJ2-1	CAWSPGGSGSGYEQFF	TGTGCCTGGAGTCCCGGGGGAAGCGGGAGTGGATATGAGCAGTTCTTC
-	-	TRBV7-9	TRBJ2-1	CASSQGQNNEQFF	TGTGCCAGCAGCCAAGGACAGAACAATGAGCAGTTCTTC
-	-	TRBV7-3	TRBJ2-6	CASSETVLANVLTF	TGTGCCAGCAGCGAAACGGTCTTGGCCAACGTCCTGACTTTC
-	-	TRBV28	TRBJ1-6	CASRVTGSNSPLHF	TGTGCCAGCAGAGTCACAGGGTCCAATTCACCCCTCCACTTT
-	TRBD1	TRBV20-1	TRBJ2-7	CSTQGFYEQYF	TGCAGTACACAGGGGTTCTACGAGCAGTACTTC
-	-	TRBV5-1	TRBJ2-1	CASSSQYLGLYNEQFF	TGCGCCAGCAGCTCTCAATACTTGGGGCTGTACAATGAGCAGTTCTTC
-	TRBD1	TRBV9	TRBJ1-2	CASSTGQGGDYGYTF	TGTGCCAGCAGCACCGGACAGGGAGGCGATTATGGCTACACCTTC
-	-	TRBV6-4	TRBJ1-6	CASSDSQNSPLHF	TGTGCCAGCAGTGACTCACAGAATTCACCCCTCCACTTT
-	-	TRBV12-3/TRBV12-4	TRBJ2-1	CASSLGWPAGQFF	TGTGCCAGCAGTTTAGGGTGGCCAGCGGGTCAGTTCTTC
few	TRBD1	TRBV3-1/TRBV3-2	TRBJ2-7	CASSLGTGMGEQYF	TGTGCCAGCAGCCTCGGGACAGGAATGGGAGAGCAGTACTTC
-	TRBD2	TRBV13	TRBJ2-5	CASSLGLLAGVGETQYF	TGTGCCAGCAGCTTAGGCCTATTAGCGGGAGTGGGGGAGACCCAGTACTTC
-	TRBD2	TRBV5-5	TRBJ2-3	CASSLTGLAQDTQYF	TGTGCCAGCAGCTTAACGGGACTAGCCCAAGATACGCAGTATTTT
-	-	TRBV2	TRBJ1-5	CASSEAGGSGQPQHF	TGTGCCAGCAGTGAAGCTGGGGGCAGCGGTCAGCCCCAGCATTTT
-	-	TRBV27	TRBJ1-3	CASSSLSGNTIYF	TGTGCCAGCAGTTCCCTCTCTGGAAACACCATATATTTT
-	-	TRBV12-3/TRBV12-4	TRBJ2-7	CASSLRGSYEQYF	TGTGCCAGCAGTCTTAGGGGCTCCTACGAGCAGTACTTC
few	TRBD2	TRBV6-1	TRBJ2-1	CASSDATSGGYNEQFF	TGTGCCAGCAGTGACGCCACTAGCGGGGGTTACAATGAGCAGTTCTTC
-	-	TRBV4-2	TRBJ2-7	CASSPLGSYEQYF	TGTGCCAGCAGCCCCTTGGGGAGCTACGAGCAGTACTTC
-	TRBD1	TRBV10-3	TRBJ1-2	CAPPGQGAHYGYTF	TGTGCTCCGCCCGGACAGGGGGCTCACTATGGCTACACCTTC
-	TRBD1	TRBV24-1	TRBJ2-1	CATSAQPGQARYEQFF	TGTGCCACCAGTGCCCAACCGGGACAGGCACGCTATGAGCAGTTCTTC
-	-	TRBV5-1	TRBJ2-2	CASSSGMNTGELFF	TGCGCCAGCAGCTCGGGGATGAACACCGGGGAGCTGTTTTTT